This is a list of T cell receptor beta chains from one sample in a study of T cell changes during pregnancy in multiple sclerosis. Using immunoSEQ multiplex PCR, the repertoire was profiled, and TCRdb retains in-frame clones only, with some absent. The data contain about 49,000 clones, roughly 90% of them singletons. The source was peripheral blood, collected after pregnancy. Receptor source: a female donor in good health, enrolled as a control in a pregnancy study. Both conserved end residues are part of each CDR3. Fields, in order: CDR3 length, V gene, CDR3 protein.

13	TRBV7-8	CASSARVGVGYTF
14	TRBV7-9	CASSLGRGTYEQYF
15	TRBV6-5	CASRQASEWGNEQFF
15	TRBV6-5	CASSPTSGGADTQYF
13	TRBV4-3	CASSREAGYGYTF
14	TRBV9	CASSASSSYREQYF
14	TRBV18	CASSPRQGTHEQYF
14	TRBV28	CASSRTSGRHEQYF
18	TRBV4-2	CASSQDRLSSGSKNIQYF
15	TRBV25-1	CASAREAGMGGELFF
14	TRBV23-1	CASRFFPEPLCYTF
15	TRBV2	CASRDDRAAQNIQYF
15	TRBV5-1	CASSLATGVGGELFF
15	TRBV18	CASSPPGLAGHEQYF
14	TRBV15	CATSTRLTNQPQHF
18	TRBV5-1	CASRAITYKKDFYNEQFF
14	TRBV6-1	CASPVGGNTGELFF
18	TRBV9	CASSVATLGQGNTGELFF
14	TRBV5-4	CASSWQGSNQPQHF
15	TRBV6-6	CASSYSKWTSDEQFF
15	TRBV19	CASSMELADTDTQYF
12	TRBV19	CASTEAGNTIYF
14	TRBV6-5	CASSPQGNQETQYF
16	TRBV4-3	CASSQGFDSSGQPQHF
13	TRBV15	CATSRGATTEAFF
13	TRBV6-6	CASIGAWDTEAFF
17	TRBV28	CASSLPATGESNQPQHF
15	TRBV28	CASSLQGVSNQPQHF
16	TRBV4-2	CASSQAPGGVYNEQFF
17	TRBV6-4	CASSDPRMSGGAYEQYF
15	TRBV2	CASQGQQGPNQPQHF
13	TRBV2	CASRDRGSNEAFF
15	TRBV30	CAWSKGSGPNNEQFF
14	TRBV7-9	CASSFGQGVSEAFF
13	TRBV7-2	CASSRGAPNEQFF
15	TRBV5-1	CASSLAGGVKETQYF
15	TRBV9	CASSVGRGRGTEAFF
14	TRBV4-3	CASSPGTGSNGYTF
16	TRBV4-2	CASSLNDRGVNTEAFF
15	TRBV27	CASGSGQSSSYEQYF
16	TRBV6-1	CASSGVGVGSTGELFF
13	TRBV30	CASDRGDGSPLHF
14	TRBV9	CASSVGNRVNEQFF